These T cell receptor beta chains were read from a single sample in a study of cytomegalovirus exposure and HLA in healthy donors. Generated by immunoSEQ multiplex PCR, the TCRdb table keeps only in-frame clones and is missing some. The sample records fewer than 90,000 clones, approximately 79% being singletons. The sequencing input was PBMCs. These receptors all come from a female donor in good health and CMV-seronegative. CDR3s include the opening cysteine and the closing phenylalanine or tryptophan. The order of the fields is clone size, V gene, J gene, D gene, CDR3 DNA, CDR3 protein. A D gene is named only where the DNA matches it firmly. Clone size is given for some rows only: seen once, a few or many times, or a class if the clone is expanded.

.,TRBV18,TRBJ2-7,TRBD1,TGTGCCAGCTCCTCGCAGGGCGGGACAGGTACCTACGAGCAGTACTTC,CASSSQGGTGTYEQYF
.,TRBV7-2,TRBJ1-5,.,TGTGCCAGCACCCCGGGCCCCAGGGGCAATCAGCCCCAGCATTTT,CASTPGPRGNQPQHF
.,TRBV18,TRBJ1-5,TRBD1,TGTGCCAGCTCACCTAGAGGACAGGGTTTAAGTCAGCCCCAGCATTTT,CASSPRGQGLSQPQHF
.,TRBV1,TRBJ2-2,.,TGCACCAGCAGCCCCCGGGTTTGCGGGACCGACGGGGAGCTGTTTTTT,CTSSPRVCGTDGELFF
.,TRBV5-4,TRBJ1-1,TRBD1,TGTGCCAGCAGCTCCCAGGGGGCCGGGAACACTGAAGCTTTCTTT,CASSSQGAGNTEAFF
.,TRBV6-5,TRBJ1-2,.,TGTGCCAGCAGTTACAGGGGGACGAGTGGCTACACCTTC,CASSYRGTSGYTF
.,TRBV2,TRBJ1-4,.,TGTGCCAGCCGTAGTACCCCATCTGATGAAAAACTGTTTTTT,CASRSTPSDEKLFF
.,TRBV5-8,TRBJ1-1,.,TGTGCCAGCAGCTGGTTAACAGGCATCACTGAAGCTTTCTTT,CASSWLTGITEAFF
.,TRBV5-1,TRBJ1-1,TRBD1,TGCGCCAGCAGGTGGGCAGGGGGCACTGAAGCTTTCTTT,CASRWAGGTEAFF
.,TRBV9,TRBJ1-4,.,TGTGCCAGCAGCGTAGTTGGTACAGCTAATGAAAAACTGTTTTTT,CASSVVGTANEKLFF
.,TRBV2,TRBJ2-3,.,TGTGCCAGCAGTGAAGATCAGGGCCCAGATACGCAGTATTTT,CASSEDQGPDTQYF
.,TRBV6-1,TRBJ2-1,TRBD2,TGTGCCAGCAGGGCCGGGACTAGGTTAAATGAGCAGTTCTTC,CASRAGTRLNEQFF
once,TRBV10-3,TRBJ2-1,TRBD2,TGTGCCATCAGTGGCGCCCAACTAGCGGGGCTGAGCTCCTACAATGAGCAGTTCTTC,CAISGAQLAGLSSYNEQFF
once,TRBV10-3,TRBJ2-7,TRBD1,TGTGCCATCAGCCCTCGACAGGGGCGATACGAGCAGTACTTC,CAISPRQGRYEQYF
few,TRBV27,TRBJ2-2,.,TGTGCCAGCAGTTTATCGGCGGGGACCGGGGAGCTGTTTTTT,CASSLSAGTGELFF
.,TRBV4-1,TRBJ1-5,TRBD1,TGCGCCAGCAGCCAAAATGGGGGGCAGGGGGACCAGCCCCAGCATTTT,CASSQNGGQGDQPQHF
.,TRBV28,TRBJ1-2,.,TGTGCCAGCAGCCCCGACAGCTACTATGGCTACACCTTC,CASSPDSYYGYTF
.,TRBV6-6,TRBJ1-1,.,TGTGCCAGCAGTTACCGGGGAATCACTGAAGCTTTCTTT,CASSYRGITEAFF
.,TRBV13,TRBJ1-5,.,TGTGCCAGCAGCTTAGGCCAAAATCAGCCCCAGCATTTT,CASSLGQNQPQHF
.,TRBV4-1,TRBJ2-5,TRBD2,TGCGCCAGCAGCTTGCGGGAGGGCAACCAAGAGACCCAGTACTTC,CASSLREGNQETQYF
.,TRBV7-9,TRBJ2-4,.,TGTGCCAGCAGCTTTACGGGGGGCATAAACATTCAGTACTTC,CASSFTGGINIQYF
.,TRBV25-1,TRBJ2-2,.,TGTGCCAGCAGTGAATCCCCTACCGGGGAGCTGTTTTTT,CASSESPTGELFF
.,TRBV19,TRBJ1-5,.,TGTGCCAGTAGTGCTCGGGACCGGGGGGCCAATCAGCCCCAGCATTTT,CASSARDRGANQPQHF
.,TRBV27,TRBJ2-1,TRBD2,TGTGCCAGCAGTCTTACCGGGAGGGGTGAGCAGTTCTTC,CASSLTGRGEQFF
.,TRBV19,TRBJ2-1,TRBD2,TGTGCCAGTACCCGGGGACTACTATACAATGAGCAGTTCTTC,CASTRGLLYNEQFF
.,TRBV11-3,TRBJ1-5,TRBD1,TGTGCCAGCAGCTTAAAGGACAGGGCCATAGCTCAGCCCCAGCATTTT,CASSLKDRAIAQPQHF
.,TRBV28,TRBJ2-7,TRBD2,TGTGCCAGCAGCCTGGACTTCGGGGGGGAGCAGTACTTC,CASSLDFGGEQYF
.,TRBV7-2,TRBJ2-5,TRBD2,TGTGCCAGCAGCTCCCCCTTGGCGGGGGGGCTGGAGACCCAGTACTTC,CASSSPLAGGLETQYF
.,TRBV7-2,TRBJ2-2,.,TGTGCCAGCAGCCCCCTGGGGGCGTGGACCGGGGAGCTGTTTTTT,CASSPLGAWTGELFF
.,TRBV14,TRBJ1-1,.,TGTGCCAGCAGCCCATACGGGGGGCACTCTGAAGCTTTCTTT,CASSPYGGHSEAFF
.,TRBV5-1,TRBJ2-2,TRBD1,TGCGCCAGCAGTTTACCAATGACAGGGGGGTATAGCACCGGGGAGCTGTTTTTT,CASSLPMTGGYSTGELFF
.,TRBV10-3,TRBJ2-7,TRBD2,TGTGCCATCAACGGCGGGAGCGAGCAGTACTTC,CAINGGSEQYF
medium-sized,TRBV4-1,TRBJ2-1,TRBD2,TGCGCCAGCAGCCAATTAGCGGGAGGGCCTCTGAATGAGCAGTTCTTC,CASSQLAGGPLNEQFF
.,TRBV19,TRBJ1-2,TRBD1,TGTGCCAGTAGTCGGGACAGGGGTTATGGCTACACCTTC,CASSRDRGYGYTF
.,TRBV25-1,TRBJ1-3,.,TGTGCCAGCTCTCCAGGTGTCTCTGGAAACACCATATATTTT,CASSPGVSGNTIYF
.,TRBV7-9,TRBJ1-2,TRBD1,TGTGCCAGCAGCCGTTGGGGAGGGGGACAGGTGACAAACTATGGCTACACCTTC,CASSRWGGGQVTNYGYTF
few,TRBV19,TRBJ2-7,TRBD1,TGTGCCAGTAGGGACAGCAGGGACAGCCTCTACGAGCAGTACTTC,CASRDSRDSLYEQYF
.,TRBV4-2,TRBJ2-1,TRBD2,TGTGCCAGCAGCCAAGGGGGGACTAGCGGTTCCTACAATGAGCAGTTCTTC,CASSQGGTSGSYNEQFF
.,TRBV28,TRBJ2-7,TRBD1,TGTGCCAGCAGCGGGACAGCGGACTCCTACGAGCAGTACTTC,CASSGTADSYEQYF
.,TRBV19,TRBJ2-1,TRBD2,TGTGCCAGTAGTATAGGGACTAGCGTCGATGAGCAGTTCTTC,CASSIGTSVDEQFF
.,TRBV14,TRBJ2-7,TRBD2,TGTGCCAGCAGCGCGCGGACTAGCGGGAGTACGATAAGGGTGTACTTC,CASSARTSGSTIRVYF
.,TRBV6-1,TRBJ2-1,TRBD1,TGTGCCAGCAGTGCCCCGAGACAGGGGGTTGCCGCTAATGAGCAGTTCTTC,CASSAPRQGVAANEQFF
.,TRBV15,TRBJ2-1,.,TGTGCCACCAGCAGAGGCATTCGGGGGTTTCTCAATGAGCAGTTCTTC,CATSRGIRGFLNEQFF